This record covers a single T cell receptor beta chain. It has no known antigen specificity. Base qualities are not recorded, but no much larger clone differs from it by a single base. Spanning cysteine to phenylalanine, the CDR3 consists of 16 amino acids. The kept DNA is CDR3 alone, 48 bases in frame from the first base. V loses 2 bases at its end and J loses 7 bases; junction bases beyond the gene matches: 6. Per the germline V gene, SGHTA is the CDR1 and FQGTGA is the CDR2. This entry belongs to a study of PD-1 blockade in classical Hodgkin lymphoma (dated by TCRdb to about 2020). As for the study more broadly: Nivolumab dosing was 3 mg/kg intravenously every 2 weeks, continuing until either disease progression or unacceptable toxicity. The study used CyTOF and TCR beta sequencing to define a peripheral blood immune signature of response to PD-1 blockade in classical Hodgkin lymphoma.

Reading the label with the study, this specimen's time point is: cycle 1 day 1 (C1D1), immediately before nivolumab initiation. All trial patients had relapsed after autologous stem cell transplantation, with cohorts A, B and C differing in prior brentuximab vedotin exposure. A total of about 51 patients with relapsed/refractory classical Hodgkin lymphoma made up the trial cohort, and each patient's best overall response was complete response, partial response or progressive disease. Single-agent nivolumab was administered to trial patients in the multi-cohort phase II CheckMate 205 trial. Best overall response was determined by an independent review committee according to the 2007 International Working Group response criteria. Trial PBMCs were obtained immediately prior to nivolumab initiation (C1D1) and on therapy at cycle 2 day 1 and cycle 4 day 1. Peripheral blood was collected in 8 mL Vacutainer Cell Preparation Tubes, from which PBMCs were isolated by centrifugation and then cryopreserved.

Genomic DNA was extracted with the Qiagen DNeasy kit from unsorted PBMCs and from negatively selected CD4+ and CD8+ fractions. Amplification of TCR beta CDR3 regions was done by immunoSEQ multiplex PCR with primers that anneal to V and J segments. A synthetic immune receptor repertoire was used to minimize amplification bias, and any residual bias was removed computationally once sequencing was done. The paper's processing steps were these. Custom Python scripts were used to quantify repertoire diversity as the Shannon entropy index. Unsorted, CD4+ and CD8+ repertoires were examined separately, except in combined analyses, for which CD4+ and CD8+ sequences were merged in silico. A clone was considered expanded if an increase in frequency of at least 2-fold after treatment relative to C1D1 was found, and a pseudocount of 0.5 was applied to clones undetected at baseline. Clones with 0 or 1 copy at C1D1 were defined as singleton clones, while clones with 2 or more copies were defined as non-singleton clones. Clones expanded in unsorted samples were annotated as CD4+, CD8+ or unknown by matching protein sequences in sorted samples from the same patient. Wilcoxon tests on paired samples were used to test changes in diversity from C1D1 to C4D1. Imported from immuneACCESS, the table was reduced by TCRdb to in-frame sequences with V and J called. These copies leave out some clones; in studies compared against another copy, an unresolved V gene accounts for under half, and the cause of the remainder is not known. The V and J calls and clone size were taken over from that table, and D and trimming were inferred from the DNA. The sample profile shows 50,000 to 75,000 clones; 75% to 90% of them were found once. The ten largest clones capture around 16% of the sample.

Summary of the overall study and its limitations: CD4+ but not CD8+ TCR diversity rose significantly by C4D1 (p=0.0027 vs p=0.16), most apparent in complete responders (p=0.02). Lower diversity was observed in patients in whom nivolumab was started less than 1 year after ASCT, and these patients were excluded from later analyses so that confounding by immune reconstitution would be avoided. Newly diagnosed patients were reported to have lower baseline TCR diversity than healthy donors, and relapsed/refractory patients were reported to have lower baseline TCR diversity still. The study was restricted to a single clinical trial cohort, and the causes of repertoire differences, possibly disease activity or prior therapy, were left undefined. Baseline diversity similar to that of newly diagnosed patients was observed in trial patients achieving complete response, whereas significantly lower diversity was observed in partial responders and progressors.

Recombination linked TRBV7-3 to TRBJ2-1; TRBD1 matches 12 bases in the middle. The receptor was isolated from a human donor with classical Hodgkin lymphoma. The sample here was peripheral blood mononuclear cells (PBMCs), taken at baseline. The DNA sequence reads TGTGCCAGCAGCTTAGGTAGGGGACAGGGGGCGAATGAGCAGTTCTTC. It translates as CASSLGRGQGANEQFF.